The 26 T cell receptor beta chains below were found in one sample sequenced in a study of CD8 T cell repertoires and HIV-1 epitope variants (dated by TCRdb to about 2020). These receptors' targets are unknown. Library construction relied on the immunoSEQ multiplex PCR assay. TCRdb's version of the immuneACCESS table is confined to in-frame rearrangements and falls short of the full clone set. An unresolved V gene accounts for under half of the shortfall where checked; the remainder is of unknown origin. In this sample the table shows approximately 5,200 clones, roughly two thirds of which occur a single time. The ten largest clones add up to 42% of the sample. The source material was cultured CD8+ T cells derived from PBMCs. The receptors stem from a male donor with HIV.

The CDR3 sequence is CASSFKGQRGERETQYF. The CDR3 DNA is TGTGCCAGCAGCTTTAAGGGACAGAGGGGGGAGCGGGAGACCCAGTACTTC. The chain couples TRBV7-2 to TRBJ2-5, with D possibly TRBD1 on 7 matching bases. The CDR3 spans 17 residues. V lost 3 bases to trimming and J lost 5 bases, with 22 bases between them. The germline V gene has CDR1 SGHTA and CDR2 FQGNSA.

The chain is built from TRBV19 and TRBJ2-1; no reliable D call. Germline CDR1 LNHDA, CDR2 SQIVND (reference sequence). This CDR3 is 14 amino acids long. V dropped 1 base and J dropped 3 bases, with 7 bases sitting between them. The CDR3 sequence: CASSIAVGYNEQFF. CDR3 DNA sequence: TGTGCCAGTAGTATAGCGGTCGGCTACAATGAGCAGTTCTTC.

The CDR3 protein is CASSLGGRSYEQYF. For the CDR3, the DNA is TGCGCCAGCAGCTTGGGTGGGAGAAGCTACGAGCAGTACTTC. The rearrangement uses TRBV5-1 and TRBJ2-7; perhaps TRBD2 as D (5 bases). Trimming removed 0 bases from V and 3 bases from J, with 10 bases in between. Germline assignment: CDR1 SGHRS and CDR2 YFSETQ. The CDR3 has 14 residues.

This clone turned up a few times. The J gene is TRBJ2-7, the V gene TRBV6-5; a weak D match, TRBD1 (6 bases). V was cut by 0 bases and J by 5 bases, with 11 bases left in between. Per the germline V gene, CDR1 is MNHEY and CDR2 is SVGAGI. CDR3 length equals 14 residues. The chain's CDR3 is CASSYSIRGNEQYF. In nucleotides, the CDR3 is TGTGCCAGCAGTTACTCGATCAGGGGCAACGAGCAGTACTTC.

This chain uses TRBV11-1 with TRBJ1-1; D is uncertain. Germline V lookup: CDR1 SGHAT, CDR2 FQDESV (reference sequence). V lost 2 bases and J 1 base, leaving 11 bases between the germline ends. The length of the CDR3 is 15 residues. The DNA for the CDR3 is TGTGCCAGCAGCTTACGGGCTGGGAGGAACACTGAAGCTTTCTTT. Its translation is CASSLRAGRNTEAFF.

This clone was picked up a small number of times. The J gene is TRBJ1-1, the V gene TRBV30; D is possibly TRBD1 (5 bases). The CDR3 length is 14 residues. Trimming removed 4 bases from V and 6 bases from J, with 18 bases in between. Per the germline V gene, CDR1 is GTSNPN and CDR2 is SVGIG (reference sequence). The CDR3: CAWMDKLGKAEAFF. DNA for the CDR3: TGTGCCTGGATGGACAAACTGGGTAAGGCTGAAGCTTTCTTT.

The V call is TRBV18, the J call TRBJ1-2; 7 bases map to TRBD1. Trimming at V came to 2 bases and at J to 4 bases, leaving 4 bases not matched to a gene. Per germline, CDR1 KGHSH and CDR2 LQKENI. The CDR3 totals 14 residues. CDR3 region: CASSPEGGLYGYTF. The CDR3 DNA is TGTGCCAGCTCACCAGAAGGGGGCCTCTATGGCTACACCTTC.

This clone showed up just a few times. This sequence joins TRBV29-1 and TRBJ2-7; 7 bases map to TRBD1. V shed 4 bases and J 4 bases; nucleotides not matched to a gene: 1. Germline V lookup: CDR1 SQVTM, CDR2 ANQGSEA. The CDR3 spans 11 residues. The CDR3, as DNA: TGCAGCGTTGCCAGGGGGTACGAGCAGTACTTC. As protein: CSVARGYEQYF.

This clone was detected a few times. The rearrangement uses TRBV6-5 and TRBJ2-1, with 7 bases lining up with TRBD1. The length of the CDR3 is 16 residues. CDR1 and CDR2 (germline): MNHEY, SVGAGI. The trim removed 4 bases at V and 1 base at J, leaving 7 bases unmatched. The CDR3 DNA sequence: TGTGCCAGCAGTTTATCACAGGGGATATCCTACAATGAGCAGTTCTTC. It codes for CASSLSQGISYNEQFF.

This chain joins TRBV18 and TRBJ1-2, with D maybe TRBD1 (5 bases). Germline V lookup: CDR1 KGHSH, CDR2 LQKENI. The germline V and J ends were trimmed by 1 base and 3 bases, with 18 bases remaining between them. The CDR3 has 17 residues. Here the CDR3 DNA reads TGTGCCAGCTCACCACTCGTAGGAGGGGCTGGAGACTATGGCTACACCTTC. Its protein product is CASSPLVGGAGDYGYTF.

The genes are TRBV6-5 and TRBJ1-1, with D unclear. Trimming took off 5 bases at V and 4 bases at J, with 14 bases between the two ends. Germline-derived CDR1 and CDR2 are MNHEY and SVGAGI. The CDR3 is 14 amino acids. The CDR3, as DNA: TGTGCCAGCAGTCCCGATGGGGTGGTCACTGAAGCTTTCTTT. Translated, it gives CASSPDGVVTEAFF.

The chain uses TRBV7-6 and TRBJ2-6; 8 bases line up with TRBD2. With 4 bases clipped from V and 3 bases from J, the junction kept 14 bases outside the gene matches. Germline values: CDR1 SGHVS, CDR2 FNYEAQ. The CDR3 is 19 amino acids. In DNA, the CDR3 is TGTGCCAGCAGCTCGGACCCTGTCGGGAGGGCCGGTGGGGCCAACGTCCTGACTTTC. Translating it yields CASSSDPVGRAGGANVLTF.

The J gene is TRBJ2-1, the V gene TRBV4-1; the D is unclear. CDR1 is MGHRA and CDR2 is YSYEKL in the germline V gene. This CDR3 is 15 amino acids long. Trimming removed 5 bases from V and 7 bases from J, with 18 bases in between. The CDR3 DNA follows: TGCGCCAGCAGCGGAACGAGGACCGACCGAAATGAGCAGTTCTTC. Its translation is CASSGTRTDRNEQFF.

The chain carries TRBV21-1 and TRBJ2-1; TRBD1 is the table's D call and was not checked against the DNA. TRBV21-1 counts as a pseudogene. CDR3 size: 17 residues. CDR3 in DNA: TGTGCCAGCAGCAAACCCCCCATACAGTTCTCCTACAATGAGCAGTTCTTC. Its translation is CASSKPPIQFSYNEQFF.

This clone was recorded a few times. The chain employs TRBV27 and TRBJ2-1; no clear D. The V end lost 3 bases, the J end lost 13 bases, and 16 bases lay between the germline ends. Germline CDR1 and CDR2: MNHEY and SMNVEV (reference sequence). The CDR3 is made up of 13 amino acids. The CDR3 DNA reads TGTGCCAGCAGTTTTTCCATTAAGGGTACTCAGTTCTTC. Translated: CASSFSIKGTQFF.

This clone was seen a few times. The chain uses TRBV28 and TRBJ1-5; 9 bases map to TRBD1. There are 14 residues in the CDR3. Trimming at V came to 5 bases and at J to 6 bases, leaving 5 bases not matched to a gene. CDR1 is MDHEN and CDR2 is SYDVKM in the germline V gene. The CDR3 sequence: CASSLGQGTQPQHF. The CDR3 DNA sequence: TGTGCCAGCAGTCTCGGACAGGGGACTCAGCCCCAGCATTTT.

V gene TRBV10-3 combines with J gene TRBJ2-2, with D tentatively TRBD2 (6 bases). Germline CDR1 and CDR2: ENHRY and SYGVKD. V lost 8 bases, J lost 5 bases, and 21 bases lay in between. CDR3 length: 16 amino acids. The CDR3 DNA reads TGTGCCATCGGCGTTTCGGAGGGAGGTCGAACCGGGGAGCTGTTTTTT. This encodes CAIGVSEGGRTGELFF.

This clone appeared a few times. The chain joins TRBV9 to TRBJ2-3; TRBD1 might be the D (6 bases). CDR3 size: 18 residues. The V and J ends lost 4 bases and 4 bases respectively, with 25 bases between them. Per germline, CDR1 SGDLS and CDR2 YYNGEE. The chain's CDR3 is CASSMPGPGQISADTQYF. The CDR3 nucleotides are TGTGCCAGCAGCATGCCCGGTCCCGGACAGATATCTGCAGATACGCAGTATTTT. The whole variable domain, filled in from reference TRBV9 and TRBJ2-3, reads DSGVTQTPKHLITATGQRVTLRCSPRSGDLSVYWYQQSLDQGLQFLIQYYNGEERAKGNILERFSAQQFPDLHSELNLSSLELGDSALYFCASSMPGPGQISADTQYFGPGTRLTVL.

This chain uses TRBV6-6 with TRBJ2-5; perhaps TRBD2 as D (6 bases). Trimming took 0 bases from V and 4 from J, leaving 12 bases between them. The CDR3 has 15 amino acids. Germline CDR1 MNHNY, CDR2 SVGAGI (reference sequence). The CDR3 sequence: CASSYSGEVGETQYF. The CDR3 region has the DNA TGTGCCAGCAGTTACTCGGGGGAGGTGGGAGAGACCCAGTACTTC.

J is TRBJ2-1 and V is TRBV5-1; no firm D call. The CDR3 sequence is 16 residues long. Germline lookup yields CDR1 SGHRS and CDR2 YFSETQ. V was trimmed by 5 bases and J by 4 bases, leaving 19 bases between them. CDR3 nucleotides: TGCGCCAGCAGGAGCCCAAGCGACCGTGGGTACAATGAGCAGTTCTTC. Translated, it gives CASRSPSDRGYNEQFF. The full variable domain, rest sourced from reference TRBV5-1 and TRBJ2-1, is KAGVTQTPRYLIKTRGQQVTLSCSPISGHRSVSWYQQTPGQGLQFLFEYFSETQRNKGNFPGRFSGRQFSNSRSEMNVSTLELGDSALYLCASRSPSDRGYNEQFFGPGTRLTVL.

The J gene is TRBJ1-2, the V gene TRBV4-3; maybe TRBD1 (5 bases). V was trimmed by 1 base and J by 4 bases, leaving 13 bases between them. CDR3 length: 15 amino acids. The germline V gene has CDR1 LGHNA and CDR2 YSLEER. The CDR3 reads CASSQGLGTSYGYTF. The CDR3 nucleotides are TGCGCCAGCAGCCAAGGTCTCGGGACTTCCTATGGCTACACCTTC.

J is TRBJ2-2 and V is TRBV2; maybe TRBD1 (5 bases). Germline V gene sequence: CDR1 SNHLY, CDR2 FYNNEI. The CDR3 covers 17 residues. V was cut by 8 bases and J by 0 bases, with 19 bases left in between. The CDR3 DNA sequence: TGTGCCAGCGAAGGTTCAAGGGGCGCCGCGAACACCGGGGAGCTGTTTTTT. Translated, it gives CASEGSRGAANTGELFF.

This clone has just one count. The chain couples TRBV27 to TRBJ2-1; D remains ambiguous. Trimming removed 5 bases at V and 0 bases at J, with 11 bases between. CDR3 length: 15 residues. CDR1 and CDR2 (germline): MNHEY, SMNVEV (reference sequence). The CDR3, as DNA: TGTGCCAGCAGTCCCCGGTATAGCTCCTACAATGAGCAGTTCTTC. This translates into CASSPRYSSYNEQFF.

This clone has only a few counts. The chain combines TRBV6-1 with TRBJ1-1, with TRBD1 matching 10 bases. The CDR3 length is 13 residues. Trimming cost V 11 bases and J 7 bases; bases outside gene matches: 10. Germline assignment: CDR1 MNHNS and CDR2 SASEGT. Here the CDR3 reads CADRDRGAGEAFF. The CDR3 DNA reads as TGTGCCGACCGGGACAGGGGAGCAGGTGAAGCTTTCTTT.

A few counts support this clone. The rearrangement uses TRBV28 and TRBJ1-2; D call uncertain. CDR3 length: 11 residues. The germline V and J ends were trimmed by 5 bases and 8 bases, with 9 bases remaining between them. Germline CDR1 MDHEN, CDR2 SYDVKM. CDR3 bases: TGTGCCAGCAGTCTGCCGGGAGGCTACACCTTC. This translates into CASSLPGGYTF.

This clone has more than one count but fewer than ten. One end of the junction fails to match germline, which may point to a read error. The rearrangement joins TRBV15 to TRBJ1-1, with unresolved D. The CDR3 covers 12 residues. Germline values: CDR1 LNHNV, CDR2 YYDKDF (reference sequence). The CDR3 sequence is CATSREGRSGIF. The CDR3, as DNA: TGTGCCACCAGCAGAGAAGGCCGGAGCGGGATCTTT.